The entry below gives a single T cell receptor (beta chain) sequence along with its context. This entry belongs to a study of cytomegalovirus exposure and HLA in healthy donors. The CDR3 is made up of 15 amino acids. Per the germline V gene, CDR1 is MNHEY and CDR2 is SMNVEV (reference sequence). The V and J ends lost 5 bases and 3 bases, in that order; junction bases with no gene match: 4. 60 Vbeta and 13 Jbeta primers were used in PCR. Clones were read by immunoSEQ multiplex PCR, and TCRdb kept only the in-frame ones, dropping some. Of 220,000 or so clones listed, around 73% were seen once; the top ten hold less than 4.5%.

The chain employs TRBV27 and TRBJ2-2, with TRBD1 identical over 9 bases. The TCR was taken from a male donor in good health and CMV-seronegative. The specimen was PBMCs. CDR3 residues: CASSLWTGDTGELFF. The DNA for the CDR3 is TGTGCCAGCAGTCTCTGGACAGGGGACACCGGGGAGCTGTTTTTT.